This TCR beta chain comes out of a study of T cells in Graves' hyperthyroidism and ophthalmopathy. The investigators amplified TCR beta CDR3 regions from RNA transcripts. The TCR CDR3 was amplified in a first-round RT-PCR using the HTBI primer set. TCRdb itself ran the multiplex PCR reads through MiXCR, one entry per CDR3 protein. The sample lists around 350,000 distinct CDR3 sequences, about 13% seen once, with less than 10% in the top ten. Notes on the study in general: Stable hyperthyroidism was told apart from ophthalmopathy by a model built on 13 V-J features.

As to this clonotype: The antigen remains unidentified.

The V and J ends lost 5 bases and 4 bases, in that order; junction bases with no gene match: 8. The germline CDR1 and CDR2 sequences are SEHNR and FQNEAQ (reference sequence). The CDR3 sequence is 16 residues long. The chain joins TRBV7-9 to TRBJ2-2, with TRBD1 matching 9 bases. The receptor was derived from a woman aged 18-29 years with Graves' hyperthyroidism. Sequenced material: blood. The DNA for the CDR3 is TGTGCCAGCAGCCCCACAGGGGGCAGCGGCACCGGGGAGCTGTTTTTT. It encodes CASSPTGGSGTGELFF.